A selection of T cell receptor beta chains follows, all from one sample in a study of graft-versus-host responses after intestinal transplantation. The table came from immunoSEQ multiplex PCR; TCRdb's copy has only in-frame clones and leaves some out. The table shows 70,000 or so clones, with about 87% occurring only once. Their cognate antigens are unknown. Material: unstimulated CD4+ T cells sorted from spleen or lymph node cells, obtained before transplant. The source is a human donor who was the organ donor for an intestinal transplant. Both conserved end residues are trimmed from each CDR3. A D gene is named only where the DNA matches it firmly.

D: -; V: TRBV29-1; J: TRBJ1-2; CDR3: SVEEATRVGYT
D: -; V: TRBV5-1; J: TRBJ2-5; CDR3: ASSLAATAQETQY
D: -; V: TRBV7-9; J: TRBJ2-1; CDR3: ASSLRADEQF
D: TRBD1; V: TRBV15; J: TRBJ1-3; CDR3: ATSTIQDRPSSGNTIY
D: -; V: TRBV6-1; J: TRBJ2-2; CDR3: ATRSSGNTGELF
D: TRBD2; V: TRBV4-3; J: TRBJ2-1; CDR3: ASSQEDGSGGLNEQF
D: -; V: TRBV29-1; J: TRBJ1-1; CDR3: SVEGRMNTEAF
D: -; V: TRBV4-3; J: TRBJ1-1; CDR3: ASSQERVGGSAEAF
D: -; V: TRBV28; J: TRBJ2-5; CDR3: ASSKRAGMWETQY
D: TRBD1; V: TRBV2; J: TRBJ1-3; CDR3: ASSGQAISGNTIY
D: -; V: TRBV29-1; J: TRBJ1-2; CDR3: SVWGQRYGYT
D: -; V: TRBV16; J: TRBJ1-1; CDR3: ASSQSTGRLNTEAF
D: -; V: TRBV5-1; J: TRBJ1-1; CDR3: ASSLLPGENTEAF
D: -; V: TRBV2; J: TRBJ1-1; CDR3: ASSGLRDTEAF
D: -; V: TRBV11-2; J: TRBJ2-2; CDR3: ASSLRGSNTGELF
D: -; V: TRBV2; J: TRBJ2-3; CDR3: ASSLAGQPTDTQY
D: TRBD1; V: TRBV29-1; J: TRBJ1-1; CDR3: SVSGQGGPEAF
D: -; V: TRBV5-1; J: TRBJ1-2; CDR3: ASSWEGDYYGYT
D: -; V: TRBV6-1; J: TRBJ1-4; CDR3: ASRRIGSANEKLF
D: -; V: TRBV19; J: TRBJ1-1; CDR3: ASSIQGTTEAF
D: TRBD1; V: TRBV2; J: TRBJ2-1; CDR3: AIRGMPVRTGSYNEQF
D: -; V: TRBV7-8; J: TRBJ2-5; CDR3: ASSLAKGGQETQY
D: TRBD1; V: TRBV4-3; J: TRBJ2-6; CDR3: ASSQADRGALSMLSGANVLT
D: -; V: TRBV10-1; J: TRBJ2-3; CDR3: AYLSGPSSGVTDTQY
D: TRBD2; V: TRBV4-2; J: TRBJ2-5; CDR3: ASSQSGGDQETQY